This TCR beta chain was retrieved from a study of T cell repertoires in aging, cancer and after chemotherapy. Study-wide background: Donors were grouped into six age bands spanning 30 or younger through 70 or older.

With 2 bases removed from V and 3 bases from J, the gap between germline ends came to 8 bases. Germline V gene sequence: CDR1 MNHEY, CDR2 SMNVEV (reference sequence). The CDR3 is 13 residues long. This clonotype has a handful of counts. Its specificity is not known. Multiplex touch-down PCR with TRB-A/B primers amplified rearranged V-D-J TRB sequences. TCRdb ran MiXCR on the multiplex PCR reads and lists one entry per CDR3 protein. The table shows about 15,000 distinct CDR3 sequences, with about 50% occurring only once. General observations from the study: Rebound thymic output was suggested by rising median generation probability during chemotherapy in each cancer cohort. In healthy donors, age-related TCR diversity loss mainly reflected lost richness. Age-matched healthy donors had significantly more diverse, less clonal blood TCR repertoires than untreated cancer patients.

Amplification of TCR beta used genomic DNA extracted from peripheral blood. The sample taken for sequencing was blood. The gene calls are TRBV27 and TRBJ2-7; D gene ambiguous. This clonotype originated in a human donor in good health. The CDR3 protein is CASSLSVGYEQYF. The CDR3 bases are TGTGCCAGCAGTTTAAGCGTGGGCTACGAGCAGTACTTC.